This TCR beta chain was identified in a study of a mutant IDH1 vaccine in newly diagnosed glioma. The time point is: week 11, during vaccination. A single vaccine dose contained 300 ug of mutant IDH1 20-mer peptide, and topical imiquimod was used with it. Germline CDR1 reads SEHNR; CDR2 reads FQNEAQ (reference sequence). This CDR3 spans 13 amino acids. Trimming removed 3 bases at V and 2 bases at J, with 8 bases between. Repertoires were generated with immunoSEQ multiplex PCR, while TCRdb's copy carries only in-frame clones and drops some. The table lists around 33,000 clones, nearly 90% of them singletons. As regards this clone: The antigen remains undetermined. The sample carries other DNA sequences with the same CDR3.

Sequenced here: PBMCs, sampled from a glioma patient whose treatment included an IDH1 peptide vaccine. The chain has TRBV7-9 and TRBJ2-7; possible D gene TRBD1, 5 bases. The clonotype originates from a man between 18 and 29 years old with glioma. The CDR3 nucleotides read TGTGCCAGCAGCTTGGGCAGGGCCTACGAGCAGTACTTC. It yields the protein CASSLGRAYEQYF.